The sequence of this T cell receptor beta chain was determined in a study of T cells in localized non-small cell lung cancer. Study-level results: Adjacent lung tissue had a median 57 of the top 100 clones found in the tumor. Multi-region tumor sequencing was not done, so intratumor heterogeneity could not be excluded. Tumor showed lower T cell clonality than uninvolved adjacent lung, where it was highest. Longer overall survival associated with higher blood T cell density; shorter survival with higher adjacent-lung clonality.

A word on this clone: Its antigen is not identified.

Per the germline V gene, CDR1 is SGHVS and CDR2 is FQNEAQ. V lost 1 base and J 8 bases, leaving 21 bases between the germline ends. CDR3 length: 17 amino acids. Libraries were prepared by immunoSEQ multiplex PCR; TCRdb keeps only in-frame clonotypes and omits some of them. The table shows around 90,000 clones, with roughly 80% occurring only once. This TCR came from a man aged 40 to 70 with stage II squamous cell lung carcinoma. The sample here was PBMCs, taken before any cancer treatment. The chain is built from TRBV7-8 and TRBJ2-1; D assignment may be TRBD1 or TRBD2 (5 bases each). As DNA, the CDR3 is TGTGCCAGCAGCTTAGGAGCTGAACAGGTCATGGGAGATGAGCAGTTCTTC. It translates to CASSLGAEQVMGDEQFF.